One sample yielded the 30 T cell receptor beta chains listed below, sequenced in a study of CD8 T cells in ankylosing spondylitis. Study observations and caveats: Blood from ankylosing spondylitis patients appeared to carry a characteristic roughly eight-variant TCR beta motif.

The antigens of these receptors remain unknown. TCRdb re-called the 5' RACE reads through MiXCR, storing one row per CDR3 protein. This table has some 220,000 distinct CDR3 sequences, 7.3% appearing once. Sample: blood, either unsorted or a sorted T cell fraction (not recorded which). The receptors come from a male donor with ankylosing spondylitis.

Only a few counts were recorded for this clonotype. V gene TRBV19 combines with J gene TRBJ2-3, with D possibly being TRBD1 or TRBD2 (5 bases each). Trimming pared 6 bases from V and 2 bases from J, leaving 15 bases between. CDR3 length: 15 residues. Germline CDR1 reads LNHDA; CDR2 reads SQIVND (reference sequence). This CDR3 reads CASSPRDGYTDTQYF. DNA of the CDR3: TGTGCCAGTAGCCCCCGGGACGGGTACACAGATACGCAGTATTTT.

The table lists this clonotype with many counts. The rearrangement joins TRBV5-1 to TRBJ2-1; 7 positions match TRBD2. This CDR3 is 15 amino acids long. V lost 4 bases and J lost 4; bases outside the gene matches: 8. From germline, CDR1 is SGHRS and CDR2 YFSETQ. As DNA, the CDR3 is TGCGCCAGCAGCCGGGACTATTCCTGGTACAATGAGCAGTTCTTC. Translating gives CASSRDYSWYNEQFF.

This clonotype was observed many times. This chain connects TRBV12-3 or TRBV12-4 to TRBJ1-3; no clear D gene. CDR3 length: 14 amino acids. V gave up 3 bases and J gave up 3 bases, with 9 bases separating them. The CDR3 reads CASSLTHGGNTIYF. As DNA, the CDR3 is TGTGCCAGCAGTTTGACACACGGTGGAAACACCATATATTTT.

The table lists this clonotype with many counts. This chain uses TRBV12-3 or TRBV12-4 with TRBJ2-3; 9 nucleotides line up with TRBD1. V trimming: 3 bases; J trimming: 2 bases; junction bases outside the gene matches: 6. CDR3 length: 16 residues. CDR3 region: CASSFVGTGLTDTQYF. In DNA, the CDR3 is TGTGCCAGCAGTTTCGTGGGGACAGGGCTCACAGATACGCAGTATTTT.

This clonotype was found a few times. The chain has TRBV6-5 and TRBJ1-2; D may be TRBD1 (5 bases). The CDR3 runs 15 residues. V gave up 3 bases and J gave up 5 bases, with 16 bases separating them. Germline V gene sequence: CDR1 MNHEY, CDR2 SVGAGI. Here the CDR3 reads CASSYSSGGSYGYTF. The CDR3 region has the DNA TGTGCCAGCAGTTATAGCTCGGGGGGAAGTTATGGCTACACCTTC.

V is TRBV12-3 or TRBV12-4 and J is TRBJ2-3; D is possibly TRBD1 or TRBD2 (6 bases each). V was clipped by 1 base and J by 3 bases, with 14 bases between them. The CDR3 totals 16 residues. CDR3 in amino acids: CASSLGRGPGTDTQYF. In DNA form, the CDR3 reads TGTGCCAGCAGTTTAGGTCGGGGGCCAGGGACAGATACGCAGTATTTT.

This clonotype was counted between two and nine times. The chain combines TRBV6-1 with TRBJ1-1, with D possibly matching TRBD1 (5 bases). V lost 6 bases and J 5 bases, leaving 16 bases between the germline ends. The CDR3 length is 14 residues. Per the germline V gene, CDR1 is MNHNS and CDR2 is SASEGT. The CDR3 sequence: CASSLNGGTTEAFF. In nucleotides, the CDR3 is TGTGCCAGCAGCCTAAATGGGGGGACGACTGAAGCTTTCTTT.

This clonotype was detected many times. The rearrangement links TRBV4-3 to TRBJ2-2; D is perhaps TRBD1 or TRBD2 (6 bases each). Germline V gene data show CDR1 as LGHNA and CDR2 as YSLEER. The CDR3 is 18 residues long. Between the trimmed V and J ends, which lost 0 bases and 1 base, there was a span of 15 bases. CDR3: CASSQEGAWDLNTGELFF. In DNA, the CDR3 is TGCGCCAGCAGCCAAGAGGGGGCGTGGGACTTGAACACCGGGGAGCTGTTTTTT.

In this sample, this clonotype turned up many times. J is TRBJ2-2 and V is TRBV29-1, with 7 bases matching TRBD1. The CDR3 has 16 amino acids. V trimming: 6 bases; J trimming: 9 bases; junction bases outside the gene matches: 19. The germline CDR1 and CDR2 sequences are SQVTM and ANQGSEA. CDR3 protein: CSVGSTGALTYRELFF. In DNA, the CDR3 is TGCAGCGTCGGCTCCACAGGGGCCTTAACATATCGGGAGCTGTTTTTT.

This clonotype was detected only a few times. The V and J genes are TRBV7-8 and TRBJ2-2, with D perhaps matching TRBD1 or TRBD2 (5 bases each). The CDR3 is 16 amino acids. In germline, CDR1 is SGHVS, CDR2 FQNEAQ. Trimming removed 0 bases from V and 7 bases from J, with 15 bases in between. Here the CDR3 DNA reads TGTGCCAGCAGCTTAGCGCTCGGCAGGGCGGGCGGGGAGCTGTTTTTT. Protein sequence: CASSLALGRAGGELFF.

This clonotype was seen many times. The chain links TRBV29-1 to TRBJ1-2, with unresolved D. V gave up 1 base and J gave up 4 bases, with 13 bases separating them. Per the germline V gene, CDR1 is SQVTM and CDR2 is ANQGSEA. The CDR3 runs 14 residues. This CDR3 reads CSVEAASLSYGYTF. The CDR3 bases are TGCAGCGTTGAAGCCGCCAGCCTTAGCTATGGCTACACCTTC. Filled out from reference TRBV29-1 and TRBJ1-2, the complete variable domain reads SAVISQKPSRDICQRGTSLTIQCQVDSQVTMMFWYRQQPGQSLTLIATANQGSEATYESGFVIDKFPISRPNLTFSTLTVSNMSPEDSSIYLCSVEAASLSYGYTFGSGTRLTVV.

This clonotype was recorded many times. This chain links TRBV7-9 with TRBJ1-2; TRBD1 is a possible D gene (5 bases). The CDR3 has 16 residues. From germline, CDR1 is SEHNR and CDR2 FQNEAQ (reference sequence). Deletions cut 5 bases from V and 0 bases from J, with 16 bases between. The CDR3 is CASSPPWGGSNYGYTF. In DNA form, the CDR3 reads TGTGCCAGCAGCCCTCCCTGGGGGGGGTCTAACTATGGCTACACCTTC.

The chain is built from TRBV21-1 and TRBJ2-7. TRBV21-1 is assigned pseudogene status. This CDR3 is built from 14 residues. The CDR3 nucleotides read TGTGCCAGCAGCACAAGCGGGAGGGCCTACGAGCAGTACTTC. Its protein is CASSTSGRAYEQYF.

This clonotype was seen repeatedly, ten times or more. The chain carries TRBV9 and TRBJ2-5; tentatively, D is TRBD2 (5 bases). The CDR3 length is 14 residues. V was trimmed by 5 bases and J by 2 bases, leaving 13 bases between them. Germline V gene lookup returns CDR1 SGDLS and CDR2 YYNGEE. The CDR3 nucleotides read TGTGCCAGCAGTTCAGTCGGGGATCAAGAGACCCAGTACTTC. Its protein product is CASSSVGDQETQYF.

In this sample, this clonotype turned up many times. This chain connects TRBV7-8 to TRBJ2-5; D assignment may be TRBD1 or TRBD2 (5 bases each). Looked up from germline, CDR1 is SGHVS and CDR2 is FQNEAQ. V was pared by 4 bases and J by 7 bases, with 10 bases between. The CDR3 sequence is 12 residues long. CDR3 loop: CASSYWDGTQYF. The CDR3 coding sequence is TGTGCCAGCAGCTACTGGGACGGGACCCAGTACTTC.

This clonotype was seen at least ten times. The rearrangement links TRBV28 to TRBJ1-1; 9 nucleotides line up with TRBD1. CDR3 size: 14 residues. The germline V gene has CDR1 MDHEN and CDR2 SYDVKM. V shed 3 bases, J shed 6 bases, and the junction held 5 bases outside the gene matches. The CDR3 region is CASSLGTGYPEAFF. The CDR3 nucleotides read TGTGCCAGCAGTTTGGGGACAGGGTATCCTGAAGCTTTCTTT.

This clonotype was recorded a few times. The CDR3 protein is CASSHARGGSFYEQYF. The CDR3 region has the DNA TGCGCCAGCAGCCATGCCCGGGGGGGGTCATTCTACGAGCAGTACTTC. V gene TRBV4-3 combines with J gene TRBJ2-7; 8 nucleotides line up with TRBD2. The V gene's germline CDR1 is LGHNA and CDR2 YSLEER. The CDR3 consists of 16 residues. V was clipped by 3 bases and J by 3 bases; unmatched bases: 10.

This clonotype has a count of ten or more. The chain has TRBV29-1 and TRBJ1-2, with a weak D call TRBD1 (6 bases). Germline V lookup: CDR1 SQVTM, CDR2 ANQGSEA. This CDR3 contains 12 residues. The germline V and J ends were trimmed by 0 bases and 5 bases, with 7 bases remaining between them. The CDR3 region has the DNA TGCAGCGTTGAAGAGGACAGTTATGGCTACACCTTC. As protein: CSVEEDSYGYTF.

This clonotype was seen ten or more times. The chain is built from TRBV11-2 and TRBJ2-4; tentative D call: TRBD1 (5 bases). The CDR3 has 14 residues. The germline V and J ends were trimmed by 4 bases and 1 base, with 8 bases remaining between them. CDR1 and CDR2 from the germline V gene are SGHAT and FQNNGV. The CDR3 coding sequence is TGTGCCAGCAGCTCAGCAGGGGCCAAAAACATTCAGTACTTC. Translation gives CASSSAGAKNIQYF.

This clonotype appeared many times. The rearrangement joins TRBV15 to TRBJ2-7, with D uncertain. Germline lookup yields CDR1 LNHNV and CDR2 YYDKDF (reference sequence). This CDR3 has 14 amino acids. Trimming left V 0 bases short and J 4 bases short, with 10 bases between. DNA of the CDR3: TGTGCCACCAGCAGAGATCTCGAACGATACGAGCAGTACTTC. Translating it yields CATSRDLERYEQYF.

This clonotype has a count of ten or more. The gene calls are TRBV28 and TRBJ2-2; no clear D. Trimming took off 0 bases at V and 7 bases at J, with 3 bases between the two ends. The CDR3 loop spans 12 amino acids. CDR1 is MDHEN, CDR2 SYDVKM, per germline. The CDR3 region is CASSLWLGELFF. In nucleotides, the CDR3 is TGTGCCAGCAGTTTATGGCTCGGGGAGCTGTTTTTT.

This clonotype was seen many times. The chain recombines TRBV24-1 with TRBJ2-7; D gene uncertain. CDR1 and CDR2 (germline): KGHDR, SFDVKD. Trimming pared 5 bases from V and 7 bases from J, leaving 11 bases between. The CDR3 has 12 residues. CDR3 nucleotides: TGTGCCACCAGTGTTTCGGGTAATGAGCAGTACTTC. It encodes CATSVSGNEQYF.

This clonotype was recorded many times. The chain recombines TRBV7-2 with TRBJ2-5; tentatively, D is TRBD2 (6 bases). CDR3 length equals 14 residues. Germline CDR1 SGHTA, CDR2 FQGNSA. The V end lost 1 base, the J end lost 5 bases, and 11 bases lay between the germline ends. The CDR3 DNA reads TGTGCCAGCAGCTTAGATACTAGCTGGGAGACCCAGTACTTC. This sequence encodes CASSLDTSWETQYF.

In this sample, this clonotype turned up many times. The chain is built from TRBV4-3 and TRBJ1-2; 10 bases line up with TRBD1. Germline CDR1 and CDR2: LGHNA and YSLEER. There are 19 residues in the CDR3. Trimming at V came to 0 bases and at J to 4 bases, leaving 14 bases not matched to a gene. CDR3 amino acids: CASSQDIGAGQGWGYGYTF. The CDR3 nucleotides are TGCGCCAGCAGCCAAGATATCGGCGCGGGACAGGGGTGGGGCTATGGCTACACCTTC.

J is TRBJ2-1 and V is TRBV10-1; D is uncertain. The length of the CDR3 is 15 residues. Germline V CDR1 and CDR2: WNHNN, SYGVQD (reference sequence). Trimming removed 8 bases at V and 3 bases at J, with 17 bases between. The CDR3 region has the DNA TGCGCCAGCGGCCAGCCCGGAGCTGTCTACAATGAGCAGTTCTTC. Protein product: CASGQPGAVYNEQFF.

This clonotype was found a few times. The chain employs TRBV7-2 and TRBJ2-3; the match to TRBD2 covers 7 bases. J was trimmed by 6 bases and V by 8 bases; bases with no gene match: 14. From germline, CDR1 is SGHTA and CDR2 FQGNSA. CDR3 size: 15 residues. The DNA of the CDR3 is TGTGCCAGCGCCGGTGTGGCGGGGGTCATGGATACGCAGTATTTT. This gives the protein CASAGVAGVMDTQYF.

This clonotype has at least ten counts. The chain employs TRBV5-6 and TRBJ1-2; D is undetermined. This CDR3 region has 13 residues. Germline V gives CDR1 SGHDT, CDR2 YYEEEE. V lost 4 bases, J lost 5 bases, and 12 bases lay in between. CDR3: CASSPWTVYGYTF. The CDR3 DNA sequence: TGTGCCAGCAGCCCCTGGACGGTATATGGCTACACCTTC.

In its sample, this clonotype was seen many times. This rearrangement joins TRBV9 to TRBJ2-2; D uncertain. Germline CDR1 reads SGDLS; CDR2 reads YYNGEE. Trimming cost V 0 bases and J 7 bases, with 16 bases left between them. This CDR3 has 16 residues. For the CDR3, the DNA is TGTGCCAGCAGCGTAGAAAGGAACAGCCTTTTCGGGGAGCTGTTTTTT. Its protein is CASSVERNSLFGELFF.

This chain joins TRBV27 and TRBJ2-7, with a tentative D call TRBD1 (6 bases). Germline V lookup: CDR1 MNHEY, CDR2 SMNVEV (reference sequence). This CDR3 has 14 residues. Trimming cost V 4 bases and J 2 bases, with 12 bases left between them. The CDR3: CASSSPTGPYEQYF. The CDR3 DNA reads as TGTGCCAGCAGTTCACCGACAGGTCCCTACGAGCAGTACTTC.

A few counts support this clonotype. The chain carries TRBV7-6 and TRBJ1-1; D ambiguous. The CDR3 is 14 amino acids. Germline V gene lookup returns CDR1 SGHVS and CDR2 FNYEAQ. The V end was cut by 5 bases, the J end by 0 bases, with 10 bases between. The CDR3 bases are TGTGCCAGCAGCCTGGGGTCATTGAACACTGAAGCTTTCTTT. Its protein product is CASSLGSLNTEAFF.